This record looks at one T cell receptor beta chain sequence and its context. The CDR3 is 13 residues long. Germline values: CDR1 SGHRS, CDR2 YFSETQ. The V gene end was trimmed by 4 bases and the J gene end by 5 bases; junction bases not matched to a gene: 5. The assay was immunoSEQ multiplex PCR, and TCRdb's table has in-frame clones only and misses some. The sample shows about 260,000 clones, about 90% of them seen only once. The sample comes from a study of cytomegalovirus exposure and HLA in healthy donors. The rearrangement links TRBV5-1 to TRBJ2-5, with TRBD2 identical over 7 bases. Sequenced sample: PBMCs. The sequence was collected from a woman aged 25 to 39 in good health and CMV-seronegative. CDR3: CASSASGSETQYF. In DNA form, the CDR3 reads TGCGCCAGCAGCGCTAGCGGTTCTGAGACCCAGTACTTC.